This TCR beta chain was captured in a study of T cell repertoires in cytomegalovirus infection. The wider study: Use of recently identified HLA-C-restricted and well-studied HLA-B-restricted CMV epitopes was part of the study. CMV infection and matching HLA type were both indicated by public TCR beta signatures. The study, taken as a whole, reports: Ex vivo responses were dominated by HLA-C-restricted CMV-specific TCR beta clonotypes.

Each CDR3 protein is one row after TCRdb ran MiXCR on the reads. The table has about 740,000 distinct CDR3 sequences, roughly 33% seen once; the top ten hold roughly 20%. Trimming cost V 2 bases and J 6 bases, with 11 bases left between them. Germline CDR1 and CDR2: MGHRA and YSYEKL. This CDR3 spans 14 amino acids. Only a few counts were recorded for this clonotype. Its matching antigen is unknown. The chain uses TRBV4-1 and TRBJ1-5, with D uncertain. This specimen was cultured PBMCs, taken from culture after CMV antigen stimulation. This TCR was recovered from a human donor in good health (CMV status not recorded). Some clones in this sample may be carry-over from other donors' samples. The CDR3 DNA follows: TGCGCCAGCAGCCAATCGACCCTCGGTCAGCCCCAGCATTTT. The encoded protein is CASSQSTLGQPQHF.